The 4 T cell receptor beta chains below were found in one sample sequenced in a study of blood T cell repertoires in COVID-19. Assay used: immunoSEQ multiplex PCR; TCRdb lists only in-frame clones, some missing. The sample shows around 280,000 clones, about 86% of them seen only once. Sequenced: peripheral blood. The receptors come from a woman in her 30s who had recovered from COVID-19.

This chain connects TRBV18 to TRBJ1-2; 7 bases agree with TRBD1. Germline V gives CDR1 KGHSH, CDR2 LQKENI. J gave up 4 bases and V 0 bases, and 5 bases lay outside the gene matches. The CDR3 spans 15 residues. In DNA, the CDR3 is TGTGCCAGCTCACCACCTGCAGGGGGACTCTATGGCTACACCTTC. Protein sequence: CASSPPAGGLYGYTF.

The chain couples TRBV5-1 to TRBJ2-3; D perhaps matches TRBD2 (5 bases). The V gene lost 0 bases and the J gene lost 1 base, with 12 bases spanning the gap. CDR1 is SGHRS, CDR2 YFSETQ, per germline. This CDR3 comprises 16 residues. The CDR3, as DNA: TGCGCCAGCAGCTTGGCCGTGGGGAGCCGCACAGATACGCAGTATTTT. Encoded protein: CASSLAVGSRTDTQYF.

The table lists this clone with a count of one. The V call is TRBV5-6, the J call TRBJ1-5, with D perhaps matching TRBD1 (6 bases). CDR1 and CDR2 (germline): SGHDT, YYEEEE. CDR3 length: 13 residues. The germline V and J ends were trimmed by 7 bases and 5 bases, with 13 bases remaining between them. CDR3 coding DNA: TGTGCCAGCGCCAGGGAGGGGGATCAGCCCCAGCATTTT. Translated: CASAREGDQPQHF.

Only a few counts were recorded for this clone. V and J are TRBV19 and TRBJ2-2, with D possibly matching TRBD2 (7 bases). V was cut by 5 bases and J by 6 bases, with 19 bases left in between. CDR1 is LNHDA, CDR2 SQIVND, per germline (reference sequence). This CDR3 is 16 amino acids long. DNA for the CDR3: TGTGCCAGTAGTCGCATTATACAGGGAGGGTCCGGGGAGCTGTTTTTT. It specifies CASSRIIQGGSGELFF.